This T cell receptor (beta chain) was obtained from a study of control samples from healthy donors and cancer patients. The V gene's germline CDR1 is SGDLS and CDR2 YYNGEE. The CDR3 runs to 14 residues. Trimming pared 3 bases from V and 1 base from J, leaving 10 bases between. Sequencing used immunoSEQ multiplex PCR; TCRdb keeps in-frame clones, though not all of them. Of 110,000 or so clones listed, approximately 82% are singletons. The receptor was derived from a man between 18 and 35 years old in good health. The sequenced sample consisted of blood. The chain recombines TRBV9 with TRBJ1-1; tentative D call: TRBD1 (5 bases). The CDR3: CASSGGQGNTEAFF. In DNA, the CDR3 is TGTGCCAGCAGCGGAGGTCAGGGGAACACTGAAGCTTTCTTT. Full variable domain (missing parts from reference TRBV9 and TRBJ1-1): DSGVTQTPKHLITATGQRVTLRCSPRSGDLSVYWYQQSLDQGLQFLIQYYNGEERAKGNILERFSAQQFPDLHSELNLSSLELGDSALYFCASSGGQGNTEAFFGQGTRLTVV.